In its sample, the clone carrying this T cell receptor beta chain was seen a few times. The target antigen is unknown. This entry is derived from a study of human T cells and chemical hapten exposure. Study-level results: Sensitizing to DPC left TCRs with a frequency above 1 in 1000 unaltered.

Time point described: pre-sensitization, week 0. Treatment indicated: therapeutic diphenylcyclopropenone sensitization with weekly scalp DPC. Phlebotomy was performed prior to application of every patch test. There are 16 residues in the CDR3. In germline, CDR1 is LNHNV, CDR2 YYDKDF (reference sequence). V was trimmed by 1 base and J by 1 base, leaving 12 bases between them. MiXCR was run by TCRdb on the RACE reads, yielding one entry per CDR3 protein. Among some 400,000 distinct CDR3 sequences listed, 4.5% to 5.5% were seen once. V is TRBV15 and J is TRBJ2-3; TRBD2 is a possible D gene (6 bases). This clonotype was obtained from a woman aged 50 to 65 with alopecia areata. Some clones in this sample may be carry-over from other donors' samples. Sequencing was performed on whole blood, taken in connection with sensitization to the hapten diphenylcyclopropenone (DPC). The CDR3 sequence: CATSRVGGDGTDTQYF. The CDR3 coding sequence is TGTGCCACCAGCAGAGTCGGGGGAGACGGCACAGATACGCAGTATTTT.